Below, 10 T cell receptor beta chains from the same sample are listed, as sequenced in a study of T cell responses to AZD1222 COVID-19 vaccine. Repertoires were generated with immunoSEQ multiplex PCR, while TCRdb's copy carries only in-frame clones and drops some. The sample carries under 150,000 clones, 88% recorded once. The input for sequencing was peripheral blood, taken on day 0 of MenACWY control vaccination. These receptors were taken from an adult in good health.

The gene calls are TRBV21-1 and TRBJ2-7; the DNA was not used to check the table's D call, TRBD2. TRBV21-1 has pseudogene status. The CDR3 totals 19 residues. This CDR3 is CASSKGSLAGGLSSYEQYF. The CDR3 region has the DNA TGTGCCAGCAGCAAAGGGTCGCTAGCGGGAGGATTAAGCTCCTACGAGCAGTACTTC.

The gene calls are TRBV14 and TRBJ2-7, with unresolved D. The CDR3 covers 14 residues. CDR1 and CDR2 (germline): SGHDN, FVKESK. The ends were cut back, 1 base at V and 3 bases at J, with 10 bases in the middle. The CDR3 DNA sequence: TGTGCCAGCAGCCAAGTGGTAGGGATCTACGAGCAGTACTTC. Amino acid sequence: CASSQVVGIYEQYF.

For the CDR3, the DNA is TGTGCCAGCAGCGTAAGACAGGGCTCTGGAAACACCATATATTTT. Its translation: CASSVRQGSGNTIYF. The rearrangement links TRBV9 to TRBJ1-3; TRBD1 matches at 7 bases. Germline V CDR1 and CDR2: SGDLS, YYNGEE. The V and J ends lost 1 base and 0 bases, in that order; junction bases with no gene match: 1. CDR3 length: 15 amino acids.

This clone was seen a single time. The genes are TRBV29-1 and TRBJ1-5, with D perhaps matching TRBD1 (6 bases). This CDR3 comprises 13 residues. Germline values: CDR1 SQVTM, CDR2 ANQGSEA. Trimming cost V 2 bases and J 7 bases, with 12 bases left between them. This chain's CDR3 is CSVETGRGQPQHF. In DNA form, the CDR3 reads TGCAGCGTTGAAACAGGGAGAGGGCAGCCCCAGCATTTT.

The CDR3 reads CASSEDAETQYF. In nucleotides, the CDR3 is TGCGCCAGCAGTGAAGATGCAGAGACCCAGTACTTC. The chain combines TRBV10-2 with TRBJ2-5; D gene uncertain. Trimming took off 3 bases at V and 4 bases at J, with 6 bases between the two ends. Germline CDR1 WSHSY, CDR2 SAAADI. This CDR3 is 12 amino acids long.

The chain carries TRBV28 and TRBJ1-2; D might be TRBD1 (5 bases). This CDR3 spans 14 amino acids. The germline V gene has CDR1 MDHEN and CDR2 SYDVKM. V was trimmed by 6 bases and J by 7 bases, leaving 18 bases between them. CDR3 loop: CASSSSRRGAGYTF. The CDR3 DNA is TGTGCCAGCAGCTCGTCGCGAAGGGGAGCTGGCTACACCTTC.

The chain joins TRBV11-2 to TRBJ1-3; D is perhaps TRBD1 (6 bases). Trimming cost V 5 bases and J 4 bases, with 12 bases left between them. Germline V gives CDR1 SGHAT, CDR2 FQNNGV. The CDR3 consists of 14 residues. The CDR3, as DNA: TGTGCCAGCAGCCGAGGGACAATCGGAAACACCATATATTTT. Its protein product is CASSRGTIGNTIYF.

As to this clone: This sample includes further DNA sequences coding for the same CDR3. The chain joins TRBV7-7 to TRBJ2-2, with D maybe TRBD1 (6 bases). V was cut by 4 bases and J by 4 bases, with 16 bases left in between. CDR1 is SSHAT, CDR2 FNYEAQ, per germline (reference sequence). This CDR3 has 16 residues. This CDR3 reads CASSWDPTGGTGELFF. The CDR3 region has the DNA TGTGCCAGCAGCTGGGATCCGACAGGAGGCACCGGGGAGCTGTTTTTT.

This rearrangement joins TRBV19 to TRBJ2-1, with D perhaps given as TRBD1 or TRBD2 (5 bases each). This CDR3 is 14 amino acids long. Germline values: CDR1 LNHDA, CDR2 SQIVND (reference sequence). V gave up 10 bases and J gave up 5 bases, with 18 bases separating them. CDR3 DNA sequence: TGTGCCAAGAGACCGGGACGGTTGAACAATGAGCAGTTCTTC. Encoded protein: CAKRPGRLNNEQFF.

This clone was seen a single time. The chain has TRBV14 and TRBJ1-3; the D gene is possibly TRBD1 (6 bases). Trimming took 1 base from V and 0 from J, leaving 13 bases between them. Germline values: CDR1 SGHDN, CDR2 FVKESK. The CDR3 has 17 residues. CDR3 in amino acids: CASSQGGGKGSGNTIYF. The CDR3 DNA reads TGTGCCAGCAGCCAAGGAGGGGGTAAGGGCTCTGGAAACACCATATATTTT.